A single T cell receptor (beta chain) is shown here with its context. This record belongs to a study of glioma-infiltrating T cells after dendritic cell vaccination. Whole-study context: Monocyte-derived dendritic cells, cultured six to seven days with IL-4 and GM-CSF, were pulsed with autologous tumor lysate.

The table came from immunoSEQ multiplex PCR; TCRdb's copy has only in-frame clones and leaves some out. The sample lists approximately 110,000 clones; 90% were seen once. V was clipped by 5 bases and J by 5 bases; unmatched bases: 6. The CDR3 consists of 15 residues. Germline V gene sequence: CDR1 SGHAT, CDR2 FQNNGV. Time point defined: after dendritic cell vaccination, including at tumor progression/relapse. The chain combines TRBV11-2 with TRBJ2-2; 9 bases are a match to TRBD1. This sequence was found in a human donor with glioblastoma. The sample was blood, taken after dendritic cell vaccination. CDR3 residues: CASSTGTGRTGELFF. CDR3 DNA: TGTGCCAGCAGCACCGGGACAGGGAGAACCGGGGAGCTGTTTTTT.